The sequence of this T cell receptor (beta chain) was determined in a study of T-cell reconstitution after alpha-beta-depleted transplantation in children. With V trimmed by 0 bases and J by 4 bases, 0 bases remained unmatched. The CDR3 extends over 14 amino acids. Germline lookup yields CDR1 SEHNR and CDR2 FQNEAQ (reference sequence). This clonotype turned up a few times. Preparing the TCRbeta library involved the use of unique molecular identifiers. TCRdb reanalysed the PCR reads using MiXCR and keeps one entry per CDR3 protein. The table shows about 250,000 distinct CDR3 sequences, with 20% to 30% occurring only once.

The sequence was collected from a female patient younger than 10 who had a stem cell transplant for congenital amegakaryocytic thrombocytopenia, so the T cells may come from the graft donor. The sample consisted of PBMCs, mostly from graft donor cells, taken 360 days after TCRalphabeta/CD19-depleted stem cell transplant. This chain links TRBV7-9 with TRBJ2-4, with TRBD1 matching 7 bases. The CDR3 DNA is TGTGCCAGCAGCTTAGCACAGGGGAAAAACATTCAGTACTTC. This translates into CASSLAQGKNIQYF. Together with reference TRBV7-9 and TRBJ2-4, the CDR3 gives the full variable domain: DTGVSQNPRHKITKRGQNVTFRCDPISEHNRLYWYRQTLGQGPEFLTYFQNEAQLEKSRLLSDRFSAERPKGSFSTLEIQRTEQGDSAMYLCASSLAQGKNIQYFGAGTRLSVL.